Listed here is a single T cell receptor (beta chain). Between the trimmed V and J ends, which lost 3 bases and 8 bases, there was a span of 11 bases. The CDR3 extends over 12 amino acids. CDR1 is MNHNS and CDR2 is SASEGT in the germline V gene. The entry originates in a study of blood T cell repertoires in COVID-19. Original data processing: Researchers report that nucleated cell counts were estimated from reference gene primer amplification. Using immunoSEQ multiplex PCR, the repertoire was profiled, and TCRdb retains in-frame clones only, with some absent. V and J calls and clone size are given by that table; D and trimming were obtained from the DNA. The sample holds roughly 100,000 clones; roughly 87% are singletons and the top ten take roughly 5.2%.

This TCR was sampled from a woman aged 50 to 65 with COVID-19, enrolled during active disease. The chain has TRBV6-1 and TRBJ2-7; maybe TRBD2 (5 bases). Sequences were obtained from peripheral blood. The CDR3 protein is CASSDIGVQQYF. As DNA, the CDR3 is TGTGCCAGCAGTGACATCGGGGTTCAGCAGTACTTC.